The present entry profiles one TCR beta chain with its context. As yet, its antigen is unknown. The data stem from a study of radiotherapy plus CTLA-4 blockade in lung cancer. Study background: With roughly 30% of patients having disease control, objective responses were seen in roughly 19%. Study-wide results and caveats: Among blood TCR repertoires after radiotherapy plus ipilimumab, tumor-derived clones expanded.

Those patients who had chemo-refractory metastatic non-small-cell lung cancer were given focal radiation along with CTLA-4 blockade through ipilimumab. Only in-frame clones appear in the TCRdb table, and some are missing; sequencing was by immunoSEQ multiplex PCR. This table holds fewer than 100,000 clones, under 80% found once. CDR3 length equals 16 residues. Germline lookup yields CDR1 MNHNS and CDR2 SASEGT. The V end was cut by 0 bases, the J end by 3 bases, with 15 bases between. This rearrangement joins TRBV6-1 to TRBJ2-7; the D gene is possibly TRBD1 (6 bases). The source was peripheral blood, collected from a patient treated with radiotherapy plus ipilimumab. The source is a human donor with non-small cell lung cancer whose response to radiotherapy plus ipilimumab could not be evaluated. Some clones in this sample may be carry-over from other donors' samples. The CDR3 loop reads CASSEAQGGFGYEQYF. In DNA form, the CDR3 reads TGTGCCAGCAGTGAAGCGCAAGGGGGTTTCGGCTACGAGCAGTACTTC.